These T cell receptor beta chains were read from a single sample in a study of blood T cells in healthy people across ages. A single record per CDR3 protein comes from TCRdb applying MiXCR to the 5' RACE reads. Among 1.5 million or so distinct CDR3 sequences listed, 42% were seen once. Sequencing was done on a sample of blood. Receptors originate from a woman in her late teens or twenties in good health. Both conserved end residues are part of each CDR3. Fields, in order: D gene, J gene, V gene, clone size, CDR3 protein, CDR3 DNA. A D gene is named only where the DNA matches it firmly. For some rows the clone size is stated as once, few or many, or as a class when expanded; others skip it.

d_call: TRBD1
j_call: TRBJ1-2
v_call: TRBV20-1
clone_size: NA
cdr3_aa: CSARDRGQGTYGYTF
cdr3_nt: TGCAGTGCTAGAGATAGGGGGCAGGGGACCTATGGCTACACCTTC

d_call: TRBD2
j_call: TRBJ2-1
v_call: TRBV25-1
clone_size: few
cdr3_aa: CASSEATASGLDNEQFF
cdr3_nt: TGTGCCAGCAGTGAGGCCACGGCTAGCGGGTTAGACAATGAGCAGTTCTTC

d_call: NA
j_call: TRBJ1-6
v_call: TRBV12-3/TRBV12-4
clone_size: NA
cdr3_aa: CASSPPESGTGSPLHF
cdr3_nt: TGTGCCAGCAGTCCACCTGAGTCGGGCACAGGTTCACCCCTCCACTTT

d_call: TRBD2
j_call: TRBJ2-1
v_call: TRBV10-3
clone_size: NA
cdr3_aa: CAISPGGGYNEQFF
cdr3_nt: TGTGCCATCAGCCCGGGGGGGGGGTACAATGAGCAGTTCTTC

d_call: TRBD2
j_call: TRBJ2-3
v_call: TRBV29-1
clone_size: few
cdr3_aa: CSVVWASGRADTQYF
cdr3_nt: TGCAGCGTTGTCTGGGCTAGCGGGAGGGCAGATACGCAGTATTTT

d_call: NA
j_call: TRBJ1-5
v_call: TRBV20-1
clone_size: NA
cdr3_aa: CSARGRALNRDSNQPQHF
cdr3_nt: TGCAGTGCTAGAGGTAGGGCCCTCAACCGCGATAGCAATCAGCCCCAGCATTTT

d_call: TRBD1
j_call: TRBJ1-6
v_call: TRBV7-3
clone_size: NA
cdr3_aa: CASSARTGGNSPLHF
cdr3_nt: TGTGCCAGCAGCGCCCGGACAGGCGGCAATTCACCCCTCCACTTT

d_call: NA
j_call: TRBJ2-5
v_call: TRBV2
clone_size: NA
cdr3_aa: CASRLSVQETQYF
cdr3_nt: TGTGCCAGCAGGTTATCGGTCCAAGAGACCCAGTACTTC

d_call: NA
j_call: TRBJ2-1
v_call: TRBV7-2
clone_size: few
cdr3_aa: CASSLLKGSYNEQFF
cdr3_nt: TGTGCCAGCAGCTTGCTGAAAGGGAGTTACAATGAGCAGTTCTTC

d_call: NA
j_call: TRBJ2-1
v_call: TRBV7-7
clone_size: few
cdr3_aa: CASTPGGFNEQFF
cdr3_nt: TGTGCTAGCACTCCAGGCGGCTTCAATGAGCAGTTCTTC

d_call: NA
j_call: TRBJ1-5
v_call: TRBV7-2
clone_size: NA
cdr3_aa: CASSLSENNQPQHF
cdr3_nt: TGTGCCAGCAGTCTCTCAGAGAACAATCAGCCCCAGCATTTT

d_call: NA
j_call: TRBJ1-1
v_call: TRBV10-3
clone_size: few
cdr3_aa: CAIILWGAGTEAFF
cdr3_nt: TGTGCCATCATCTTATGGGGGGCGGGCACTGAAGCTTTCTTT

d_call: TRBD2
j_call: TRBJ2-1
v_call: TRBV6-4
clone_size: NA
cdr3_aa: CASSDSTTSGGEYNEQFF
cdr3_nt: TGTGCCAGCAGTGACTCGACGACTAGCGGGGGAGAATACAATGAGCAGTTCTTC

d_call: NA
j_call: TRBJ2-5
v_call: TRBV3-1
clone_size: NA
cdr3_aa: CASSQSTSHRGQETQYF
cdr3_nt: TGTGCCAGCAGCCAGAGTACATCGCACAGAGGTCAAGAGACCCAGTACTTC

d_call: TRBD1
j_call: TRBJ1-4
v_call: TRBV2
clone_size: NA
cdr3_aa: CASRTTGRLNEKLFF
cdr3_nt: TGTGCCAGCAGGACGACAGGGCGCCTTAATGAAAAACTGTTTTTT

d_call: NA
j_call: TRBJ2-1
v_call: TRBV21-1
clone_size: NA
cdr3_aa: CASSKEASGQQQFF
cdr3_nt: TGTGCCAGCAGCAAAGAAGCTAGCGGGCAGCAGCAGTTCTTC

d_call: TRBD2
j_call: TRBJ2-1
v_call: TRBV6-6
clone_size: few
cdr3_aa: CASSWRERNNEQFF
cdr3_nt: TGTGCCAGCAGTTGGCGGGAGAGGAACAATGAGCAGTTCTTC

d_call: NA
j_call: TRBJ2-1
v_call: TRBV18
clone_size: NA
cdr3_aa: CASSPPAREQFF
cdr3_nt: TGTGCCAGCTCACCACCGGCCCGGGAGCAGTTCTTC

d_call: TRBD1
j_call: TRBJ2-7
v_call: TRBV11-2
clone_size: NA
cdr3_aa: CASSRGTGGLYEQYF
cdr3_nt: TGTGCCAGCAGCCGTGGGACAGGGGGCTTGTACGAGCAGTACTTC

d_call: NA
j_call: TRBJ2-4
v_call: TRBV11-2
clone_size: few
cdr3_aa: CASSPNVKSKNIQYF
cdr3_nt: TGTGCCAGCAGCCCTAACGTCAAGTCAAAAAACATTCAGTACTTC

d_call: NA
j_call: TRBJ2-6
v_call: TRBV9
clone_size: NA
cdr3_aa: CASSAGGHSGANVLTF
cdr3_nt: TGTGCCAGCAGCGCGGGCGGCCACTCTGGGGCCAACGTCCTGACTTTC

d_call: TRBD2
j_call: TRBJ2-3
v_call: TRBV7-9
clone_size: few
cdr3_aa: CASSSPGSASGGTDTQYF
cdr3_nt: TGTGCCAGCAGCTCTCCAGGATCTGCTAGCGGGGGCACAGATACGCAGTATTTT

d_call: TRBD2
j_call: TRBJ2-1
v_call: TRBV20-1
clone_size: few
cdr3_aa: CSARAPERGPAEQFF
cdr3_nt: TGCAGTGCTAGGGCCCCTGAGCGGGGCCCGGCGGAGCAGTTCTTC

d_call: NA
j_call: TRBJ2-4
v_call: TRBV6-6
clone_size: few
cdr3_aa: CASSDNGGDIQYF
cdr3_nt: TGTGCCAGCAGTGACAACGGGGGAGACATTCAGTACTTC

d_call: TRBD2
j_call: TRBJ2-3
v_call: TRBV7-2
clone_size: few
cdr3_aa: CASSLAMRGDGDTQYF
cdr3_nt: TGTGCCAGCAGCTTAGCAATGCGGGGGGATGGAGATACGCAGTATTTT

d_call: TRBD2
j_call: TRBJ2-1
v_call: TRBV5-1
clone_size: NA
cdr3_aa: CASSRGTSVHEQFF
cdr3_nt: TGCGCCAGCAGTCGTGGGACTAGCGTCCATGAGCAGTTCTTC

d_call: NA
j_call: TRBJ2-7
v_call: TRBV21-1
clone_size: NA
cdr3_aa: CATRDSYQTYEQYF
cdr3_nt: TGTGCCACCCGGGACAGCTACCAAACCTACGAGCAGTACTTC

d_call: NA
j_call: TRBJ2-3
v_call: TRBV10-3
clone_size: NA
cdr3_aa: CAISQRAGPDTQYF
cdr3_nt: TGTGCCATCAGCCAGAGGGCTGGGCCAGATACGCAGTATTTT

d_call: TRBD2
j_call: TRBJ2-5
v_call: TRBV7-9
clone_size: NA
cdr3_aa: CASSHASGVFQETQYF
cdr3_nt: TGTGCCAGCAGCCACGCGAGCGGGGTATTCCAAGAGACCCAGTACTTC

d_call: NA
j_call: TRBJ2-5
v_call: TRBV28
clone_size: few
cdr3_aa: CASSLTAANLQETQYF
cdr3_nt: TGTGCCAGCAGTTTAACGGCAGCCAACCTACAAGAGACCCAGTACTTC

d_call: NA
j_call: TRBJ2-7
v_call: TRBV11-1
clone_size: many
cdr3_aa: CASSSARGTYEQYF
cdr3_nt: TGTGCCAGCAGCTCCGCCAGGGGTACCTACGAGCAGTACTTC

d_call: TRBD1
j_call: TRBJ2-7
v_call: TRBV6-5
clone_size: NA
cdr3_aa: CASSYSYRGPEQYF
cdr3_nt: TGTGCCAGCAGTTACTCCTACAGGGGTCCCGAGCAGTACTTC

d_call: TRBD2
j_call: TRBJ2-3
v_call: TRBV7-7
clone_size: NA
cdr3_aa: CAVGAGGRTDTQYF
cdr3_nt: TGTGCCGTGGGAGCGGGGGGTAGGACAGATACGCAGTATTTT

d_call: NA
j_call: TRBJ1-2
v_call: TRBV10-3
clone_size: few
cdr3_aa: CAIGGPGYTF
cdr3_nt: TGTGCCATCGGGGGGCCCGGATACACCTTC

d_call: NA
j_call: TRBJ2-7
v_call: TRBV29-1
clone_size: NA
cdr3_aa: CSGEDSSPYEQYF
cdr3_nt: TGCAGCGGGGAGGACTCAAGCCCCTACGAGCAGTACTTC

d_call: TRBD1
j_call: TRBJ1-5
v_call: TRBV2
clone_size: NA
cdr3_aa: CAGVGTGVGQPQHF
cdr3_nt: TGTGCCGGCGTGGGGACAGGGGTAGGGCAGCCCCAGCATTTT

d_call: NA
j_call: TRBJ2-7
v_call: TRBV20-1
clone_size: NA
cdr3_aa: CSARGNSYEQYF
cdr3_nt: TGCAGTGCTAGGGGGAATTCCTACGAGCAGTACTTC

d_call: NA
j_call: TRBJ2-7
v_call: TRBV2
clone_size: few
cdr3_aa: CASRQSGAAYEQYF
cdr3_nt: TGTGCCAGCAGGCAATCAGGGGCCGCCTACGAGCAGTACTTC

d_call: NA
j_call: TRBJ1-1
v_call: TRBV14
clone_size: NA
cdr3_aa: CASSRRVTGMNTEAFF
cdr3_nt: TGTGCCAGCAGCCGTCGAGTAACAGGGATGAACACTGAAGCTTTCTTT

d_call: NA
j_call: TRBJ2-3
v_call: TRBV20-1
clone_size: few
cdr3_aa: CSASEGRTATDTQYF
cdr3_nt: TGCAGTGCTAGCGAGGGACGGACCGCCACAGATACGCAGTATTTT

d_call: NA
j_call: TRBJ2-3
v_call: TRBV30
clone_size: NA
cdr3_aa: CAWSVGRGADTQYF
cdr3_nt: TGTGCCTGGAGTGTTGGTAGGGGGGCAGATACGCAGTATTTT

d_call: NA
j_call: TRBJ2-3
v_call: TRBV20-1
clone_size: few
cdr3_aa: CSAPPEGAPGSDTQYF
cdr3_nt: TGCAGTGCCCCCCCGGAGGGAGCGCCGGGATCAGATACGCAGTATTTT

d_call: NA
j_call: TRBJ1-1
v_call: TRBV15
clone_size: NA
cdr3_aa: CATQRGTNLNTEAFF
cdr3_nt: TGTGCCACTCAACGGGGTACAAACCTGAACACTGAAGCTTTCTTT

d_call: NA
j_call: TRBJ2-7
v_call: TRBV4-2
clone_size: NA
cdr3_aa: CASSQDQTGGRLGPYEQYF
cdr3_nt: TGTGCCAGCAGCCAAGACCAAACCGGGGGGCGGCTGGGCCCCTACGAGCAGTACTTC

d_call: TRBD1
j_call: TRBJ2-6
v_call: TRBV7-2
clone_size: few
cdr3_aa: CASSLAPQGAGSGANVLTF
cdr3_nt: TGTGCCAGCAGCTTAGCTCCCCAGGGGGCAGGTTCTGGGGCCAACGTCCTGACTTTC

d_call: TRBD1
j_call: TRBJ1-2
v_call: TRBV19
clone_size: NA
cdr3_aa: CASSRDSRAYGYTF
cdr3_nt: TGTGCCAGTAGTCGGGACAGTCGAGCCTATGGCTACACCTTC

d_call: TRBD2
j_call: TRBJ2-5
v_call: TRBV11-2
clone_size: NA
cdr3_aa: CASSLTSGVSQETQYF
cdr3_nt: TGTGCCAGCAGCCTCACTAGCGGGGTATCGCAAGAGACCCAGTACTTC

d_call: NA
j_call: TRBJ1-4
v_call: TRBV20-1
clone_size: NA
cdr3_aa: CSARELGGISVNEKLFF
cdr3_nt: TGCAGTGCTAGAGAATTGGGCGGCATTTCAGTTAATGAAAAACTGTTTTTT

d_call: TRBD1
j_call: TRBJ2-5
v_call: TRBV4-2
clone_size: NA
cdr3_aa: CASSQETGSPETQYF
cdr3_nt: TGTGCCAGCAGCCAAGAGACAGGGTCCCCAGAGACCCAGTACTTC

d_call: NA
j_call: TRBJ2-1
v_call: TRBV4-1
clone_size: NA
cdr3_aa: CASSQVAGVDLYNEQFF
cdr3_nt: TGCGCCAGCAGCCAAGTTGCAGGGGTAGACCTCTACAATGAGCAGTTCTTC

d_call: NA
j_call: TRBJ2-1
v_call: TRBV3-1
clone_size: NA
cdr3_aa: CASSQLGLGDEQFF
cdr3_nt: TGTGCCAGCAGCCAGCTGGGCCTCGGCGATGAGCAGTTCTTC

d_call: NA
j_call: TRBJ2-1
v_call: TRBV28
clone_size: NA
cdr3_aa: CASSPTGHRSYNEQFF
cdr3_nt: TGTGCCAGCAGCCCTACGGGACACCGGTCCTACAATGAGCAGTTCTTC

d_call: TRBD2
j_call: TRBJ2-5
v_call: TRBV7-2
clone_size: few
cdr3_aa: CASSLRLAGATDLEQYF
cdr3_nt: TGTGCCAGCAGCCTGAGACTAGCGGGAGCCACGGATCTTGAGCAGTACTTC

d_call: TRBD2
j_call: TRBJ2-3
v_call: TRBV12-5
clone_size: NA
cdr3_aa: CASGPPGLAGPDTQYF
cdr3_nt: TGTGCTAGTGGTCCCCCGGGACTAGCGGGACCAGATACGCAGTATTTT

d_call: TRBD2
j_call: TRBJ2-1
v_call: TRBV6-5
clone_size: NA
cdr3_aa: CASSARLAGNEQFF
cdr3_nt: TGTGCCAGCAGTGCGAGACTAGCTGGAAATGAGCAGTTCTTC

d_call: TRBD1
j_call: TRBJ1-2
v_call: TRBV20-1
clone_size: few
cdr3_aa: CSAAQNDRGINYGYTF
cdr3_nt: TGCAGTGCCGCCCAGAATGACAGGGGGATTAACTATGGCTACACCTTC

d_call: TRBD1
j_call: TRBJ1-5
v_call: TRBV4-2
clone_size: few
cdr3_aa: CASSQEPGQGNQPQHF
cdr3_nt: TGTGCCAGCAGCCAAGAGCCGGGACAGGGGAATCAGCCCCAGCATTTT

d_call: NA
j_call: TRBJ2-1
v_call: TRBV5-1
clone_size: few
cdr3_aa: CASSLGDRGSKEQFF
cdr3_nt: TGCGCCAGCAGCTTGGGGGACCGGGGGTCCAAGGAGCAGTTCTTC

d_call: NA
j_call: TRBJ1-1
v_call: TRBV6-6
clone_size: NA
cdr3_aa: CASTRGENTEAFF
cdr3_nt: TGTGCCAGTACAAGGGGGGAGAACACTGAAGCTTTCTTT

d_call: NA
j_call: TRBJ2-3
v_call: TRBV4-2
clone_size: NA
cdr3_aa: CASSQDYGADLRDTQYF
cdr3_nt: TGTGCCAGCAGCCAAGATTACGGCGCGGACCTTAGGGATACGCAGTATTTT